These 10 T cell receptor beta chains came from one sample sequenced in a study of control samples from healthy donors and cancer patients. Data came from immunoSEQ multiplex PCR; TCRdb stores just in-frame clones and leaves some out. The table has fewer than 90,000 clones, 94% seen once. Sample: blood. The receptors were sampled from a woman aged 40 to 50 in good health.

The chain couples TRBV5-1 to TRBJ2-7; D may be TRBD1 (6 bases). The CDR3 spans 12 residues. V was clipped by 0 bases and J by 12 bases, with 13 bases between them. Germline CDR1 SGHRS, CDR2 YFSETQ. CDR3 in amino acids: CASSLGGPERYF. The DNA for the CDR3 is TGCGCCAGCAGCTTGGGGGGGCCGGAACGGTACTTC. The full variable domain, its missing parts supplied by reference TRBV5-1 and TRBJ2-7, is KAGVTQTPRYLIKTRGQQVTLSCSPISGHRSVSWYQQTPGQGLQFLFEYFSETQRNKGNFPGRFSGRQFSNSRSEMNVSTLELGDSALYLCASSLGGPERYFGPGTRLTVT.

The J gene is TRBJ1-1, the V gene TRBV24-1; 8 bases line up with TRBD1. The V gene's germline CDR1 is KGHDR and CDR2 SFDVKD. Germline trimming cut 2 bases from V and 11 bases from J; bases unmatched to any gene: 3. CDR3 length equals 12 residues. This CDR3 is CATSDSTGDAFF. The CDR3 coding sequence is TGTGCCACCAGTGATTCGACAGGGGACGCTTTCTTT.

This CDR3 reads CSGGGAYEQYF. CDR3 bases: TGCAGTGGCGGGGGGGCCTACGAGCAGTACTTC. This chain connects TRBV20-1 to TRBJ2-7, with 9 bases aligning to TRBD2. The junction had 0 bases not matched to a gene; V was cut back by 7 bases and J by 2 bases. The CDR3 has 11 amino acids. Germline assignment: CDR1 DFQATT and CDR2 SNEGSKA (reference sequence).

The V gene is TRBV10-2, the J gene TRBJ1-1, with a possible D match to TRBD1 (5 bases). The length of the CDR3 is 14 residues. V was clipped by 2 bases and J by 1 base, with 8 bases between them. The germline V gene encodes CDR1 WSHSY and CDR2 SAAADI. CDR3 nucleotides: TGCGCCAGCAGTGAGACAGGAGGGAACACTGAAGCTTTCTTT. Protein product: CASSETGGNTEAFF.

The J gene is TRBJ1-1, the V gene TRBV5-4; D unresolved. CDR1 and CDR2 from the germline V gene are SGHNT and YYREEE (reference sequence). V was pared by 0 bases and J by 0 bases, with 3 bases between. The CDR3 is made up of 13 amino acids. In nucleotides, the CDR3 is TGTGCCAGCAGCTTGGGGGTGAACACTGAAGCTTTCTTT. This encodes CASSLGVNTEAFF. Supplemented by reference TRBV5-4 and TRBJ1-1, the full variable domain reads ETGVTQSPTHLIKTRGQQVTLRCSSQSGHNTVSWYQQALGQGPQFIFQYYREEENGRGNFPPRFSGLQFPNYSSELNVNALELDDSALYLCASSLGVNTEAFFGQGTRLTVV.

The CDR3 spells CASSHPNTGIYEQYF. CDR3 bases: TGTGCCAGCAGCCACCCGAATACAGGGATCTACGAGCAGTACTTC. The chain couples TRBV11-2 to TRBJ2-7; D perhaps matches TRBD1 (6 bases). Per germline, CDR1 SGHAT and CDR2 FQNNGV. The CDR3 extends over 15 amino acids. Trimming took 5 bases from V and 3 from J, leaving 17 bases between them.

The V gene is TRBV6-5, the J gene TRBJ2-7; maybe TRBD1 (6 bases). In germline, CDR1 is MNHEY, CDR2 SVGAGI. Trimming removed 5 bases from V and 1 base from J, with 12 bases in between. The CDR3 runs 14 residues. The CDR3 region is CASSTDRTSYEQYF. The CDR3 coding sequence is TGTGCCAGCAGTACCGACAGGACTTCCTACGAGCAGTACTTC.

The chain links TRBV12-3 or TRBV12-4 to TRBJ2-1; D is undetermined. This CDR3 contains 12 residues. V was shortened by 3 bases and J by 14 bases, with 14 bases between the two germline ends. As DNA, the CDR3 is TGTGCCAGCAGTTTGGGCCCCGAGGATGAGTTCTTC. It yields the protein CASSLGPEDEFF.

The chain links TRBV5-6 to TRBJ1-5; 9 positions agree with TRBD1. The germline CDR1 and CDR2 sequences are SGHDT and YYEEEE. Germline trimming cut 0 bases from V and 6 bases from J; bases unmatched to any gene: 4. CDR3 size: 15 residues. The CDR3 DNA is TGTGCCAGCAGCTTGGACGGGACAGGGTCTCAGCCCCAGCATTTT. It translates to CASSLDGTGSQPQHF.

This chain joins TRBV18 and TRBJ1-1; the D is unclear. Per germline, CDR1 KGHSH and CDR2 LQKENI. V lost 11 bases and J lost 1, with 14 bases in between. This CDR3 contains 13 residues. As DNA, the CDR3 is TGTGCCCTTTCTCGGGATACGAACACTGAAGCTTTCTTT. Translation: CALSRDTNTEAFF.